These 14 T cell receptor beta chains originate from one sample sequenced in a study of T cells after yellow fever vaccination. In TCRdb, the 5' RACE reads were re-called with MiXCR into one record per CDR3 protein. This table has around 250,000 distinct CDR3 sequences, less than 9% appearing once. Specimen: CD4+ T cells sorted from PBMCs, collected 15 days after the yellow fever booster vaccination. These TCRs come from a man in his thirties or forties who received the YFV17D yellow fever vaccine.

This clonotype was detected ten times or more. In nucleotides, the CDR3 is TGTGCCAGCAGGAAACTAGCGGGAGGGTCCGGGGAGCTGTTTTTT. Translating it yields CASRKLAGGSGELFF. J is TRBJ2-2 and V is TRBV2; 13 nucleotides agree with TRBD2. V gave up 6 bases and J gave up 6 bases; unmatched junction bases: 4. In germline, CDR1 is SNHLY, CDR2 FYNNEI. The CDR3 consists of 15 residues. Filled out from reference TRBV2 and TRBJ2-2, the complete variable domain reads EPEVTQTPSHQVTQMGQEVILRCVPISNHLYFYWYRQILGQKVEFLVSFYNNEISEKSEIFDDQFSVERPDGSNFTLKIRSTKLEDSAMYFCASRKLAGGSGELFFGEGSRLTVL.

The gene calls are TRBV20-1 and TRBJ2-6; 8 bases match TRBD2. V was clipped by 1 base and J by 4 bases; unmatched bases: 9. Per germline, CDR1 DFQATT and CDR2 SNEGSKA (reference sequence). There are 17 residues in the CDR3. The CDR3 DNA reads TGCAGTGCTAGAGCGCCAGCGGGAGTCCCCGGGGCCAACGTCCTGACTTTC. Protein sequence: CSARAPAGVPGANVLTF.

In this sample, this clonotype turned up a few times. The chain links TRBV28 to TRBJ1-1; D is perhaps TRBD1 (5 bases). V dropped 3 bases and J dropped 11 bases, with 13 bases sitting between them. The CDR3 is made up of 12 amino acids. Germline values: CDR1 MDHEN, CDR2 SYDVKM. CDR3 protein: CASSFQQAPAFF. Here the CDR3 DNA reads TGTGCCAGCAGTTTTCAACAGGCGCCGGCTTTCTTT. The full variable domain, in which reference TRBV28 and TRBJ1-1 provide the parts outside the CDR3, is DVKVTQSSRYLVKRTGEKVFLECVQDMDHENMFWYRQDPGLGLRLIYFSYDVKMKEKGDIPEGYSVSREKKERFSLILESASTNQTSMYLCASSFQQAPAFFGQGTRLTVV.

This clonotype was seen repeatedly, ten times or more. This sequence joins TRBV20-1 and TRBJ2-5; D might be TRBD2 (7 bases). This CDR3 has 14 residues. Trimming shortened V by 3 bases and J by 3 bases, and 14 bases separated the two germline ends. Germline V gene sequence: CDR1 DFQATT, CDR2 SNEGSKA (reference sequence). CDR3: CSARRGTIKETQYF. CDR3 nucleotide sequence: TGCAGTGCTAGGAGGGGGACTATAAAAGAGACCCAGTACTTC.

This clonotype has at least ten counts. The V call is TRBV7-3, the J call TRBJ2-1; D gene ambiguous. The germline V gene encodes CDR1 SGHTA and CDR2 FQGTGA. This CDR3 contains 16 residues. Trimming removed 2 bases from V and 0 bases from J, with 11 bases in between. This chain's CDR3 is CASSLSLNPSYNEQFF. CDR3 DNA: TGTGCCAGCAGCTTATCTCTTAACCCCTCCTACAATGAGCAGTTCTTC.

This clonotype came up a few times. The chain links TRBV7-2 to TRBJ2-7; tentative D call: TRBD1 (6 bases). Germline CDR1 and CDR2: SGHTA and FQGNSA. V lost 5 bases and J lost 9, with 17 bases in between. The CDR3 spans 13 residues. CDR3 sequence reads: CASSHESRGRQYF. In DNA, the CDR3 is TGTGCCAGCAGCCACGAATCCAGGGGACGGCAGTACTTC.

This CDR3 is CASSLFRFNSYEQYF. The CDR3, as DNA: TGTGCCAGCAGCTTATTCCGGTTTAACTCCTACGAGCAGTACTTC. The gene calls are TRBV7-8 and TRBJ2-7, with no clear D. This CDR3 contains 15 residues. Germline CDR1 is SGHVS and CDR2 is FQNEAQ. The germline V and J ends were trimmed by 2 bases and 0 bases, with 11 bases remaining between them.

V usage is TRBV29-1 and J usage is TRBJ2-7; 12 bases are a match to TRBD1. The CDR3 sequence is 14 residues long. Trimming cost V 3 bases and J 5 bases; bases outside gene matches: 5. Germline CDR1 is SQVTM and CDR2 is ANQGSEA. Here the CDR3 DNA reads TGCAGCGTTGAGGGGGGACAGGGGGCGAACGAGCAGTACTTC. Translated: CSVEGGQGANEQYF.

This clonotype has a count of ten or more. The chain links TRBV6-5 to TRBJ1-1; D is perhaps TRBD1 (6 bases). Germline V gene lookup returns CDR1 MNHEY and CDR2 SVGAGI. The CDR3 is 15 amino acids. V gave up 2 bases and J gave up 1 base, with 11 bases separating them. CDR3 in DNA: TGTGCCAGCAGTTACGCCGCGGGGGCGAACACTGAAGCTTTCTTT. Translating gives CASSYAAGANTEAFF.

This clonotype has ten or more counts. The CDR3 DNA follows: TGTGCCAGCAGCGGCTACAATGAGCAGTTCTTC. This codes for CASSGYNEQFF. The chain has TRBV28 and TRBJ2-1; unclear D gene. The V gene's germline CDR1 is MDHEN and CDR2 SYDVKM. This CDR3 has 11 amino acids. Deletions cut 6 bases from V and 3 bases from J, with 3 bases between.

The sample holds many counts of this clonotype. The chain uses TRBV7-9 and TRBJ1-1; D not certain. Trimming stripped 1 base from V and 7 bases from J, with 7 bases between. There are 12 residues in the CDR3. Germline CDR1 is SEHNR and CDR2 is FQNEAQ (reference sequence). The CDR3 DNA is TGTGCCAGCAGCTTAGTCGGTTATGAAGCTTTCTTT. Protein: CASSLVGYEAFF.

This clonotype has at least ten counts. The chain employs TRBV10-1 and TRBJ2-1, with D tentatively TRBD1 (5 bases). In germline, CDR1 is WNHNN, CDR2 SYGVQD (reference sequence). V lost 5 bases and J lost 9, with 8 bases in between. The CDR3 extends over 11 amino acids. The CDR3 DNA follows: TGCGCCAGCAGTCAGGGAATTGAGCAGTTCTTC. Its translation is CASSQGIEQFF.

The rearrangement joins TRBV7-3 to TRBJ1-2, with a tentative D call TRBD1 (6 bases). Germline V gene data show CDR1 as SGHTA and CDR2 as FQGTGA. The CDR3 runs 14 residues. V gave up 5 bases and J gave up 6 bases, with 16 bases separating them. The CDR3 is CASSPSGTSHGYTF. The CDR3 DNA reads as TGTGCCAGCAGCCCCTCCGGGACAAGCCATGGCTACACCTTC.

The chain uses TRBV7-7 and TRBJ2-5; tentatively, D is TRBD2 (6 bases). Trimming took off 2 bases at V and 1 base at J, with 11 bases between the two ends. CDR1 and CDR2 from the germline V gene are SSHAT and FNYEAQ (reference sequence). The CDR3 has 15 residues. CDR3 DNA sequence: TGTGCCAGCAGCTTAAACCTAGCGTCCCAAGAGACCCAGTACTTC. Protein sequence: CASSLNLASQETQYF. The full variable domain, in which reference TRBV7-7 and TRBJ2-5 provide the parts outside the CDR3, is GAGVSQSPRYKVTKRGQDVTLRCDPISSHATLYWYQQALGQGPEFLTYFNYEAQPDKSGLPSDRFSAERPEGSISTLTIQRTEQRDSAMYRCASSLNLASQETQYFGPGTRLLVL.